These 12 T cell receptor beta chains share one sample of origin, sequenced in a study of blood T cell repertoires in COVID-19. Using immunoSEQ multiplex PCR, the repertoire was profiled, and TCRdb retains in-frame clones only, with some absent. This sample has 16,000 or so clones; around 89% occur once, and the top ten carry about a tenth. The source material was peripheral blood. These receptors all come from a man older than 75 with acute or convalescent COVID-19.

The chain uses TRBV5-1 and TRBJ2-1; 7 bases align to TRBD1. Unmatched junction bases numbered 6, after V lost 2 bases and J lost 7 bases. This CDR3 is built from 14 residues. Germline V gives CDR1 SGHRS, CDR2 YFSETQ. CDR3 in DNA: TGCGCCAGCAGCTTTGGGGACAGATCAAATGAGCAGTTCTTC. This encodes CASSFGDRSNEQFF.

The chain is built from TRBV20-1 and TRBJ2-5; D might be TRBD2 (6 bases). V lost 3 bases, J lost 1 base, and 12 bases lay in between. CDR1 and CDR2 (germline): DFQATT, SNEGSKA (reference sequence). This CDR3 is built from 14 residues. The CDR3 nucleotides read TGCAGTGCTAGTCGTAGCGGACGCCAAGAGACCCAGTACTTC. Translating gives CSASRSGRQETQYF.

This clone appeared a single time. The rearrangement links TRBV7-3 to TRBJ2-5, with D possibly being TRBD1 (6 bases). CDR3 length: 15 residues. Per germline, CDR1 SGHTA and CDR2 FQGTGA. V was clipped by 0 bases and J by 2 bases, with 10 bases between them. CDR3 DNA sequence: TGTGCCAGCAGCTTAACAGGGGGACGACAAGAGACCCAGTACTTC. Translation: CASSLTGGRQETQYF.

V gene TRBV30 combines with J gene TRBJ1-2, with a possible D match to TRBD1 (5 bases). This CDR3 comprises 12 residues. The germline V and J ends were trimmed by 0 bases and 7 bases, with 9 bases remaining between them. From germline, CDR1 is GTSNPN and CDR2 SVGIG (reference sequence). In DNA, the CDR3 is TGTGCCTGGAGTGTTACACAGGCTGGCTACACCTTC. It is translated as CAWSVTQAGYTF. Filled out from reference TRBV30 and TRBJ1-2, the complete variable domain reads SQTIHQWPATLVQPVGSPLSLECTVEGTSNPNLYWYRQAAGRGLQLLFYSVGIGQISSEVPQNLSASRPQDRQFILSSKKLLLSDSGFYLCAWSVTQAGYTFGSGTRLTVV.

This clone was seen just once. The chain links TRBV11-2 to TRBJ2-3; TRBD2 is a possible D gene (7 bases). Germline values: CDR1 SGHAT, CDR2 FQNNGV. This CDR3 has 16 residues. V was cut by 2 bases and J by 3 bases, with 15 bases left in between. The CDR3 region has the DNA TGTGCCAGCAGCTTAATTGCCGGGGGGCCAACAGATACGCAGTATTTT. Protein product: CASSLIAGGPTDTQYF.

The chain carries TRBV18 and TRBJ1-1; 9 bases fit TRBD1. From germline, CDR1 is KGHSH and CDR2 LQKENI. The CDR3 sequence is 13 residues long. With V trimmed by 3 bases and J by 10 bases, 6 bases remained unmatched. The CDR3 here is CASSPGTGPSAFF. CDR3 DNA: TGTGCCAGCTCACCGGGGACAGGGCCCTCAGCTTTCTTT.

The CDR3 spells CASSLRTGSPYNEQFF. The CDR3 region has the DNA TGTGCCAGCTCACTACGGACAGGGAGCCCCTACAATGAGCAGTTCTTC. V gene TRBV18 combines with J gene TRBJ2-1, with 8 bases fitting TRBD1. In germline, CDR1 is KGHSH, CDR2 LQKENI. CDR3 size: 16 residues. V shed 4 bases and J 2 bases; nucleotides not matched to a gene: 7.

The genes are TRBV2 and TRBJ2-7; TRBD1 is a possible D gene (5 bases). This CDR3 has 12 amino acids. Germline CDR1 is SNHLY and CDR2 is FYNNEI. The V end was cut by 7 bases, the J end by 2 bases, with 9 bases between. The CDR3 protein is CASTQGPYEQYF. In DNA form, the CDR3 reads TGTGCCAGCACCCAGGGCCCCTACGAGCAGTACTTC.

This chain links TRBV7-3 with TRBJ1-2, with D tentatively TRBD1 (5 bases). Per the germline V gene, CDR1 is SGHTA and CDR2 is FQGTGA. The V and J ends lost 0 bases and 8 bases respectively, with 19 bases between them. The CDR3 has 16 amino acids. CDR3 sequence: CASSLTSWGGVSGYTF. In DNA form, the CDR3 reads TGTGCCAGCAGCTTAACGTCCTGGGGAGGGGTCAGCGGCTACACCTTC.

This chain uses TRBV28 with TRBJ2-1, with 12 bases aligning to TRBD2. Germline values: CDR1 MDHEN, CDR2 SYDVKM. The CDR3 spans 15 residues. V dropped 5 bases and J dropped 7; count of bases not matched to a gene: 6. The CDR3 DNA follows: TGTGCCAGCAGTGTTCTAGCGGGGGGGCCAAATGAGCAGTTCTTC. It translates to CASSVLAGGPNEQFF.

The chain joins TRBV27 to TRBJ1-6; D is perhaps TRBD1 (6 bases). The ends were cut back, 4 bases at V and 8 bases at J, with 12 bases in the middle. Germline-derived CDR1 and CDR2 are MNHEY and SMNVEV (reference sequence). The CDR3 contains 14 residues. CDR3 amino acids: CASSWGQGHSPLHF. The CDR3 bases are TGTGCCAGCAGTTGGGGGCAGGGACATTCACCCCTCCACTTT.

V is TRBV30 and J is TRBJ1-1; D unclear. This CDR3 is 13 amino acids long. In germline, CDR1 is GTSNPN, CDR2 SVGIG (reference sequence). V lost 3 bases, J lost 4 bases, and 12 bases lay in between. The CDR3 protein is CAWRGRRSTEAFF. CDR3 in DNA: TGTGCCTGGAGAGGAAGGCGGAGCACTGAAGCTTTCTTT.